This is a list of T cell receptor beta chains from one sample in a study of STAT5B mutations in CD4+ large granular lymphocyte leukemia. The data were produced by immunoSEQ multiplex PCR, yet TCRdb's version contains in-frame clones alone and is incomplete. The top ten clones hold 6.2% of a sample with almost 30,000 clones, roughly 80% of them seen once. Source material: CD4+ T cells from blood buffy coats. The receptors come from a human donor in good health. Each CDR3 is given without its conserved first and last residue.

J,V,CDR3
TRBJ1-2,TRBV5-4,ASSLDRGVGGYT
TRBJ1-1,TRBV28,ASSQGIKAF
TRBJ1-3,TRBV7-9,ASSLADRAGNTIY
TRBJ2-3,TRBV5-4,ASSFRLAGTDTQY
TRBJ2-7,TRBV7-2,ASSLDLAGGHYEQY
TRBJ2-5,TRBV7-2,ASSDRLAGRETQY
TRBJ2-7,TRBV6-6,ASSYDSSEQY
TRBJ2-7,TRBV29-1,SVSLVRDRLWQY
TRBJ1-4,TRBV7-2,ASSLTSLRATNEKLF
TRBJ2-7,TRBV2,ASSALRDTIYEQY
TRBJ2-1,TRBV5-8,ASSLVLGLNSYNEQF
TRBJ2-1,TRBV6-1,ASSELRLNEQF
TRBJ2-3,TRBV5-6,ASSTFRTTPSTDTQY
TRBJ1-4,TRBV29-1,SVGDSTNEKLF
TRBJ2-3,TRBV29-1,SVERVRDGTDTQY
TRBJ1-3,TRBV18,ASSPLRVRSSGNTIY
TRBJ1-3,TRBV7-9,ASSFGRYQSSGNTIY
TRBJ2-5,TRBV6-5,ASKRGAGETQY
TRBJ1-2,TRBV29-1,SVKGASYGYT
TRBJ1-1,TRBV10-3,AISLRGLNTEAF
TRBJ1-1,TRBV4-3,ASSQDAGKTEAF
TRBJ2-3,TRBV5-1,ASSTSMQPSTDTQY
TRBJ1-6,TRBV10-2,ASSDSDSPLH
TRBJ2-1,TRBV10-2,ASSGSDYNLGVNEQF
TRBJ1-1,TRBV19,ASSGHRDTEAF
TRBJ1-2,TRBV6-1,ASSEAGFYGYT
TRBJ2-2,TRBV29-1,SGRESGTGELF
TRBJ1-2,TRBV28,ASSLLLGGYT
TRBJ2-3,TRBV6-4,ASSDSVAGTDTQY
TRBJ1-5,TRBV5-8,ASSFGTGIGQPQH
TRBJ2-1,TRBV29-1,SVDRGSSYNEQF
TRBJ1-1,TRBV11-2,ASSLGAGPGKNTEAF
TRBJ2-4,TRBV10-3,ASQQGVSAKNIQY
TRBJ1-2,TRBV7-9,ASSSGRRVGYT
TRBJ2-5,TRBV5-1,ASSYEGPQETQY
TRBJ2-2,TRBV4-2,ASSPRQGITGELF
TRBJ1-5,TRBV4-2,ASSQATGGNQPQH